The present T cell receptor (beta chain) was sequenced within a study of blood T cell repertoires in COVID-19 (dated by TCRdb to the early 2020s). Regarding the research as a whole: Samples covering the acute and convalescent phases of COVID-19 were provided by collaborators in the United States, Italy and Spain. The material from the prospective study consisted of cDNA or gDNA derived from T cells, B-cell-depleted T cells, or PBMCs. The dataset comprised deeply sampled blood TCRbeta repertoires from subjects exposed to, actively infected with, or recovered from COVID-19. The repertoires were released in a freely available public database intended as a resource for research on the immune response to SARS-CoV-2. Samples came from the ongoing ImmuneRACE study (first 160 participants) plus 1,254 subjects from 6 global collaborators. Nearly every sample came with metadata listing a de-identified subject ID, COVID-19 status, age in years and sex. Where available, HLA class I and class II types were obtained from metadata supplied by the sample provider rather than from assay-based typing. The full study reports these points: Clinical and demographic metadata were provided uncurated, with the amount varying by source and participant.

V lost 5 bases and J lost 6 bases; the stretch between them is 8 bases long. The CDR3 goes from the cysteine to the phenylalanine over 10 residues. Only CDR3 DNA is held: 30 bases, read in frame from base 1. Per the germline V gene (reference sequence), DFQATT is the CDR1 and SNEGSKA is the CDR2. Collaborating institutions collected whole blood in K2EDTA tubes following their own protocols. For TCRbeta analysis, collaborators shipped samples in one of three forms: frozen whole blood, isolated PBMCs, or DNA extracted from either of those sample types. The immunoSEQ Assay, a bias-controlled multiplex PCR, was used to amplify TCRbeta CDR3 regions from genomic DNA. The authors' analysis ran thus. The number of nucleated cells in each sample was estimated from the amplification of reference gene primers within the assay. To quantify the absolute abundance of each unique TCRbeta CDR3 rearrangement, sequence reads were collapsed and filtered. For each sample, productive Simpson clonality was calculated as the square root of Simpson's diversity index over productive rearrangements. TCRdb's version of the immuneACCESS table is confined to in-frame rearrangements and falls short of the full clone set. An unresolved V gene accounts for under half of the shortfall where checked; the remainder is of unknown origin. That table is the source of V, J and clone size, and D and trimming were worked out from the DNA. For this sample there are roughly 120,000 clones; 72% appear just once. Jointly, the top ten make up over 6% of the sample.

This clone has just one count. Its binding antigen is unknown. Base qualities are missing; no much larger clone stands one base away. The specimen was peripheral blood. The sequence was obtained from a woman aged 60 to 75 with acute or convalescent COVID-19. The sequence links TRBV20-1 to TRBJ2-7; the D gene is unclear. The nucleotide sequence reads as follows: TGCAGTGCTGTGCTAGTCGAGCAGTACTTC. The resulting protein is CSAVLVEQYF.